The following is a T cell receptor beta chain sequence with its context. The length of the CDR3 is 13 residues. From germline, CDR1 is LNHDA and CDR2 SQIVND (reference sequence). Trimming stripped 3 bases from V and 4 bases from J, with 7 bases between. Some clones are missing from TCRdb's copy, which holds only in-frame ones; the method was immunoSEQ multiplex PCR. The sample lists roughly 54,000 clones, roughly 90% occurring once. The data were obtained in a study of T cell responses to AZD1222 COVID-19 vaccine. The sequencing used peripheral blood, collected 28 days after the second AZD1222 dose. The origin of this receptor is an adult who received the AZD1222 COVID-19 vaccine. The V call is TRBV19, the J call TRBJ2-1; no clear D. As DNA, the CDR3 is TGTGCCAGTAGTATGGTAGAATACAATGAGCAGTTCTTC. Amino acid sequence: CASSMVEYNEQFF.